The 27 T cell receptor beta chains below all came from one sample that was sequenced in a study of cytomegalovirus exposure and HLA in healthy donors. Some clones are missing from TCRdb's copy, which holds only in-frame ones; the method was immunoSEQ multiplex PCR. The data contain about 240,000 clones, approximately 83% of them singletons. Sample: PBMCs. All receptors come from a woman between 25 and 40 years old in good health and CMV-seropositive.

The chain is built from TRBV14 and TRBJ1-1, with a weak D call TRBD1 (6 bases). The V end lost 0 bases, the J end lost 4 bases, and 21 bases lay between the germline ends. The CDR3 spans 18 residues. Germline CDR1 is SGHDN and CDR2 is FVKESK. CDR3 sequence reads: CASSQDVWRRGLVTEAFF. The CDR3 bases are TGTGCCAGCAGCCAAGATGTGTGGCGCAGGGGTCTCGTCACTGAAGCTTTCTTT. Full variable domain (remainder filled in from reference TRBV14 and TRBJ1-1): EAGVTQFPSHSVIEKGQTVTLRCDPISGHDNLYWYRRVMGKEIKFLLHFVKESKQDESGMPNNRFLAERTGGTYSTLKVQPAELEDSGVYFCASSQDVWRRGLVTEAFFGQGTRLTVV.

The rearrangement joins TRBV4-1 to TRBJ1-2; 11 bases line up with TRBD1. CDR1 is MGHRA, CDR2 YSYEKL, per germline. The CDR3 is 15 residues long. V was pared by 5 bases and J by 6 bases, with 8 bases of the junction left unmatched. CDR3 sequence (DNA): TGCGCCAGCAGCACGCAAGGGACAGGGGGAAATGGCTACACCTTC. Translated: CASSTQGTGGNGYTF.

The chain has TRBV5-1 and TRBJ1-1; TRBD1 is a possible D gene (6 bases). The V and J ends lost 0 bases and 6 bases respectively, with 9 bases between them. Germline V gene data show CDR1 as SGHRS and CDR2 as YFSETQ. This CDR3 region has 13 residues. CDR3 sequence reads: CASSLDRAAEAFF. The CDR3 DNA reads as TGCGCCAGCAGCTTGGACAGGGCTGCTGAAGCTTTCTTT.

This rearrangement joins TRBV6-1 to TRBJ2-7; D remains ambiguous. The CDR3 spans 13 residues. Germline V gives CDR1 MNHNS, CDR2 SASEGT. V lost 6 bases and J lost 4, with 13 bases in between. CDR3 region: CASRMGVEYEQYF. The CDR3 DNA sequence: TGTGCCAGCAGAATGGGCGTAGAATACGAGCAGTACTTC.

V and J are TRBV4-1 and TRBJ2-2, with a weak D call TRBD2 (5 bases). The CDR3 consists of 15 residues. Germline loops: CDR1 MGHRA, CDR2 YSYEKL. Trimming pared 4 bases from V and 4 bases from J, leaving 13 bases between. Here the CDR3 reads CASSRTLGPTGELFF. In DNA, the CDR3 is TGCGCCAGCAGCCGGACTCTAGGACCCACCGGGGAGCTGTTTTTT.

A note on this clone: At one end the junction does not follow the germline gene, possibly because of a read error. The rearrangement links TRBV5-6 to TRBJ2-1; D is unclear. Germline assignment: CDR1 SGHDT and CDR2 YYEEEE. The CDR3 has 11 residues. This CDR3 is CASSSYNEQFF. Here the CDR3 DNA reads TGTGCCAGCAGCTCCTATAATGAGCAGTTCTTC.

V gene TRBV19 combines with J gene TRBJ2-7, with 8 bases that match TRBD2. Trimming at V came to 9 bases and at J to 0 bases, leaving 16 bases not matched to a gene. The V gene's germline CDR1 is LNHDA and CDR2 SQIVND (reference sequence). The CDR3 spans 17 residues. The CDR3 is CASSKGRLARSSYEQYF. The CDR3 DNA sequence: TGTGCCAGCTCCAAGGGGAGACTAGCGCGAAGCTCCTACGAGCAGTACTTC.

The V call is TRBV29-1, the J call TRBJ2-7, with a possible D match to TRBD2 (6 bases). This CDR3 spans 12 amino acids. Germline-derived CDR1 and CDR2 are SQVTM and ANQGSEA. Between the trimmed V and J ends, which lost 1 base and 5 bases, there was a span of 9 bases. CDR3 amino acids: CSVEAGVHEQYF. Here the CDR3 DNA reads TGCAGCGTTGAAGCGGGAGTCCACGAGCAGTACTTC.

This chain joins TRBV30 and TRBJ2-5, with 11 bases identical to TRBD2. Germline loops: CDR1 GTSNPN, CDR2 SVGIG (reference sequence). The length of the CDR3 is 14 residues. The J segment lost 3 bases and the V segment lost 1 base, leaving 1 base of the junction unmatched. This chain's CDR3 is CAWSEGLAEETQYF. The CDR3 region has the DNA TGTGCCTGGAGTGAGGGACTAGCGGAAGAGACCCAGTACTTC.

This chain uses TRBV29-1 with TRBJ2-2; 14 nucleotides match TRBD2. Germline V gives CDR1 SQVTM, CDR2 ANQGSEA. This CDR3 contains 15 residues. Trimming at V came to 5 bases and at J to 4 bases, leaving 3 bases not matched to a gene. The chain's CDR3 is CSVLGLAGVTGELFF. For the CDR3, the DNA is TGCAGCGTTCTGGGACTAGCGGGAGTCACCGGGGAGCTGTTTTTT.

The V and J genes are TRBV7-9 and TRBJ2-1; D is possibly TRBD1 (6 bases). Germline loops: CDR1 SEHNR, CDR2 FQNEAQ (reference sequence). V was clipped by 3 bases and J by 8 bases, with 17 bases between them. The CDR3 loop spans 15 amino acids. The CDR3 coding sequence is TGTGCCAGCAGCTTCGACAGGCGTTATTGGGATGAGCAGTTCTTC. This gives the protein CASSFDRRYWDEQFF.

The chain combines TRBV2 with TRBJ2-1; 11 bases line up with TRBD2. V shed 0 bases, J shed 4 bases, and the junction held 2 bases outside the gene matches. Germline loops: CDR1 SNHLY, CDR2 FYNNEI. This CDR3 region has 16 residues. CDR3 sequence: CASSEAVAGGYNEQFF. The DNA for the CDR3 is TGTGCCAGCAGTGAAGCGGTAGCGGGAGGGTACAATGAGCAGTTCTTC.

V usage is TRBV5-1 and J usage is TRBJ1-3; 9 bases line up with TRBD1. The CDR3 extends over 13 amino acids. Germline V CDR1 and CDR2: SGHRS, YFSETQ. Unmatched junction bases numbered 7, after V lost 4 bases and J lost 11 bases. The CDR3 coding sequence is TGCGCCAGCAGCGACGGACAGGGGCCCCCCATATATTTT. This encodes CASSDGQGPPIYF.

The rearrangement uses TRBV7-9 and TRBJ1-5; 7 bases agree with TRBD1. V lost 6 bases, J lost 4 bases, and 6 bases stayed unmatched. This CDR3 is 14 amino acids long. CDR1 is SEHNR and CDR2 is FQNEAQ in the germline V gene (reference sequence). The CDR3: CASSSTGENQPQHF. CDR3 nucleotides: TGTGCCAGCAGTTCAACAGGGGAAAATCAGCCCCAGCATTTT. The full variable domain, in which reference TRBV7-9 and TRBJ1-5 provide the parts outside the CDR3, is DTGVSQNPRHKITKRGQNVTFRCDPISEHNRLYWYRQTLGQGPEFLTYFQNEAQLEKSRLLSDRFSAERPKGSFSTLEIQRTEQGDSAMYLCASSSTGENQPQHFGDGTRLSIL.

J is TRBJ2-7 and V is TRBV27; D gene unclear. Germline CDR1 and CDR2: MNHEY and SMNVEV (reference sequence). Deletions cut 5 bases from V and 0 bases from J, with 11 bases between. The CDR3 covers 14 residues. The CDR3 DNA sequence: TGTGCCAGCAGTCGTAGTTCCGTCTCCTACGAGCAGTACTTC. This translates into CASSRSSVSYEQYF.

The V gene is TRBV18, the J gene TRBJ2-3; TRBD2 matches 8 bases. Germline assignment: CDR1 KGHSH and CDR2 LQKENI. This CDR3 has 16 residues. V gave up 6 bases and J gave up 0 bases; unmatched junction bases: 8. The CDR3 reads CASSNSGRGSTDTQYF. CDR3 DNA sequence: TGTGCCAGCTCCAATTCCGGGAGGGGGAGCACAGATACGCAGTATTTT.

In its sample, this clone was seen a few times. The chain has TRBV2 and TRBJ1-2, with 8 bases fitting TRBD1. The CDR3 sequence is 14 residues long. The V gene's germline CDR1 is SNHLY and CDR2 FYNNEI. Trimming took 3 bases from V and 7 from J; bases not matched to a gene: 7. DNA of the CDR3: TGTGCCAGCAGTGACGCAGGGGGCTTCTCTGGCTACACCTTC. Translation gives CASSDAGGFSGYTF.

J is TRBJ1-2 and V is TRBV29-1, with 9 bases aligning to TRBD1. V gave up 6 bases and J gave up 6 bases; unmatched junction bases: 8. The CDR3 runs 13 residues. Germline assignment: CDR1 SQVTM and CDR2 ANQGSEA. The CDR3 loop is CSVMTGGLDGYTF. CDR3 DNA sequence: TGCAGCGTGATGACAGGGGGGCTTGATGGCTACACCTTC.

The chain has TRBV19 and TRBJ2-2, with D perhaps TRBD1 (8 bases). Trimming cost V 2 bases and J 6 bases, with 16 bases left between them. The germline CDR1 and CDR2 sequences are LNHDA and SQIVND (reference sequence). The CDR3 sequence is 16 residues long. In DNA form, the CDR3 reads TGTGCCAGTAGTATACCTTTAACAGGGGGGGCCGGGGAGCTGTTTTTT. It encodes CASSIPLTGGAGELFF.

The V gene is TRBV19, the J gene TRBJ1-3; 7 positions match TRBD1. The trim removed 1 base at V and 2 bases at J, leaving 5 bases unmatched. Germline V gene sequence: CDR1 LNHDA, CDR2 SQIVND (reference sequence). The CDR3 runs to 16 residues. CDR3 sequence: CASSIAGTAPGNTIYF. CDR3 sequence (DNA): TGTGCCAGTAGTATAGCAGGGACAGCTCCTGGAAACACCATATATTTT.

This rearrangement joins TRBV30 to TRBJ1-2, with no clear D. The ends were cut back, 5 bases at V and 2 bases at J, with 12 bases in the middle. CDR3 length equals 13 residues. Germline CDR1 is GTSNPN and CDR2 is SVGIG (reference sequence). The CDR3 spells CAWAPTDNYGYTF. CDR3 coding DNA: TGTGCCTGGGCCCCTACAGACAACTATGGCTACACCTTC.

CDR3 in DNA: TGCGCCAGCAGCGACGGACAGGGGAGCGGAGAGCAGTACTTC. Translating gives CASSDGQGSGEQYF. The rearrangement joins TRBV5-1 to TRBJ2-7, with 9 positions matching TRBD1. CDR3 length: 14 amino acids. Germline V gene sequence: CDR1 SGHRS, CDR2 YFSETQ. The junction had 9 bases not matched to a gene; V was cut back by 4 bases and J by 7 bases. Variable domain in full (rest from reference TRBV5-1 and TRBJ2-7): KAGVTQTPRYLIKTRGQQVTLSCSPISGHRSVSWYQQTPGQGLQFLFEYFSETQRNKGNFPGRFSGRQFSNSRSEMNVSTLELGDSALYLCASSDGQGSGEQYFGPGTRLTVT.

The rearrangement uses TRBV19 and TRBJ1-5; D is unclear. The CDR3 is 13 amino acids. Germline lookup yields CDR1 LNHDA and CDR2 SQIVND (reference sequence). Trimming took off 1 base at V and 7 bases at J, with 8 bases between the two ends. CDR3 sequence reads: CASSIGGWQPQHF. The CDR3, as DNA: TGTGCCAGTAGTATAGGAGGATGGCAGCCCCAGCATTTT.

This clone was observed once. The J gene is TRBJ1-1, the V gene TRBV11-1; D might be TRBD1 (5 bases). CDR3 size: 14 residues. Trimming cost V 7 bases and J 5 bases, with 17 bases left between them. Per germline, CDR1 SGHAT and CDR2 FQDESV (reference sequence). The CDR3 DNA reads TGTGCCAGCACCTCAGGCCCCGGGGGAACTGAAGCTTTCTTT. Translating gives CASTSGPGGTEAFF. The full variable domain, with the rest looked up from reference TRBV11-1 and TRBJ1-1, is EAEVAQSPRYKITEKSQAVAFWCDPISGHATLYWYRQILGQGPELLVQFQDESVVDDSQLPKDRFSAERLKGVDSTLKIQPAELGDSAMYLCASTSGPGGTEAFFGQGTRLTVV.

This chain joins TRBV5-8 and TRBJ2-7, with D tentatively TRBD1 (6 bases). Per germline, CDR1 SGHTS and CDR2 YDEGEE. This CDR3 contains 16 residues. Between the trimmed V and J ends, which lost 0 bases and 2 bases, there was a span of 15 bases. CDR3 sequence reads: CASSLGGRGDAYEQYF. The DNA of the CDR3 is TGTGCCAGCAGCTTGGGGGGCAGGGGCGACGCCTACGAGCAGTACTTC.

The count of this clone is one. The chain couples TRBV5-1 to TRBJ2-6; 9 bases are a match to TRBD2. The CDR3 extends over 18 amino acids. Germline values: CDR1 SGHRS, CDR2 YFSETQ. The J segment lost 0 bases and the V segment lost 0 bases, leaving 4 bases of the junction unmatched. The CDR3 DNA is TGCGCCAGCAGCTTGGCCGGTAGCGGGAGCTCTGGGGCCAACGTCCTGACTTTC. It encodes CASSLAGSGSSGANVLTF. The whole variable domain, filled in from reference TRBV5-1 and TRBJ2-6, reads KAGVTQTPRYLIKTRGQQVTLSCSPISGHRSVSWYQQTPGQGLQFLFEYFSETQRNKGNFPGRFSGRQFSNSRSEMNVSTLELGDSALYLCASSLAGSGSSGANVLTFGAGSRLTVL.

The chain has TRBV19 and TRBJ1-1; perhaps TRBD1 as D (5 bases). Germline CDR1 reads LNHDA; CDR2 reads SQIVND (reference sequence). With 5 bases removed from V and 8 bases from J, the gap between germline ends came to 15 bases. This CDR3 is built from 13 residues. The CDR3 protein is CASSPKGSGEAFF. In DNA form, the CDR3 reads TGTGCCAGTAGTCCCAAGGGGTCTGGAGAAGCTTTCTTT. Combining the CDR3 with reference TRBV19 and TRBJ1-1 gives the whole variable domain DGGITQSPKYLFRKEGQNVTLSCEQNLNHDAMYWYRQDPGQGLRLIYYSQIVNDFQKGDIAEGYSVSREKKESFPLTVTSAQKNPTAFYLCASSPKGSGEAFFGQGTRLTVV.